A selection of T cell receptor beta chains follows, all from one sample in a study of shared clonotypes between healthy human individuals. Here immunoSEQ multiplex PCR was the method, and the copy in TCRdb shows in-frame clones only, minus some. The repertoire has a few million clones, approximately 95% of them found once; the top ten carry about 0.39%. Sequenced input: naive CD4+ T cells from PBMCs. These receptors all stem from a man between 18 and 35 years old in good health. Some clones in this sample may be carry-over from other donors' samples. CDR3s include the opening cysteine and the closing phenylalanine or tryptophan. The D gene is left open where the match is weak. The size field is filled for only some rows; it gives once, few, many or a size class.

- | TRBJ2-4 | TRBV4-2 | TRBD2 | TGTGCCAGCAGCCCAACCAGGGTGGGACTAGCGGGATGGGGGGGCAAAAACATTCAGTACTTC | CASSPTRVGLAGWGGKNIQYF
- | TRBJ2-2 | TRBV7-2 | - | TGTGCCAGCACCTTCAGGAGGTACACCGGGGAGCTGTTTTTT | CASTFRRYTGELFF
once | TRBJ2-2 | TRBV13 | - | TGTGCCAGCACCGACCAGAACACCGGGGAGCTGTTTTTT | CASTDQNTGELFF
- | TRBJ2-7 | TRBV11-3 | - | TGTGCCAGCAGCTTAGAGGCAGGGGGGTCCTACGAGCAGTACTTC | CASSLEAGGSYEQYF
- | TRBJ2-7 | TRBV14 | - | TGTGCCAGCAGCCCTAGTGGCTACGAGCAGTACTTC | CASSPSGYEQYF
- | TRBJ1-2 | TRBV5-1 | TRBD1 | TGCGCCAGCAGCCAGGGGGAACCCTATTATGGCTACACCTTC | CASSQGEPYYGYTF
- | TRBJ2-5 | TRBV18 | - | TGTGCCAGCTCACCCGAGCGCGAGACCCAGTACTTC | CASSPERETQYF
- | TRBJ1-5 | TRBV28 | - | TGTGCCAGCAGTCCCTCCGGGCCCCAGCATTTT | CASSPSGPQHF
once | TRBJ2-7 | TRBV6-1 | TRBD1 | TGTGCCAGCAGTGAAGGGACAGGGGGCTACGAGCAGTACTTC | CASSEGTGGYEQYF
- | TRBJ2-7 | TRBV18 | TRBD1 | TGTGCCAGCTCCTACGGGACAGGGGGCAACGAGCAGTACTTC | CASSYGTGGNEQYF
- | TRBJ1-3 | TRBV28 | - | TGTGCCAGCAGTCGGACGGGGGGCAACACCATATATTTT | CASSRTGGNTIYF
once | TRBJ1-5 | TRBV28 | - | TGTGCCAGCAATGCCCAGCCCACACTTTATAGCAATCAGCCCCAGCATTTT | CASNAQPTLYSNQPQHF
- | TRBJ2-1 | TRBV12-1 | - | TGTGCCAGCAGCTTTCCGGGACTAGCGGGACTAAACAATGAGCAGTTCTTC | CASSFPGLAGLNNEQFF
once | TRBJ2-5 | TRBV10-3 | TRBD1 | TGTGCCATCAGTGGTCAAGGGACAGGGTCGGGCCGGCGAGAGACCCAGTACTTC | CAISGQGTGSGRRETQYF
few | TRBJ1-5 | TRBV7-2 | TRBD1 | TGTGCCAGCAGCCCGACAGGGGTTCAGCCCCAGCATTTT | CASSPTGVQPQHF
- | TRBJ2-7 | TRBV9 | - | TGTGCCAGCAGCGAGGGAGGACTTAGCTCCTACGAGCAGTACTTC | CASSEGGLSSYEQYF
- | TRBJ2-7 | TRBV5-1 | TRBD1 | TGCGCCAGCAGCCCCACTCAGCCAGGGGGCTACGAGCAGTACTTC | CASSPTQPGGYEQYF
- | TRBJ1-3 | TRBV5-1 | - | TGCGCCAGCAGCTCGGGACCCTCTAATTTTGATGTCATATATTTT | CASSSGPSNFDVIYF
- | TRBJ2-5 | TRBV5-1 | TRBD1 | TGCGCCAGCAGCCAATCCGGGACAGCCCAAGAGACCCAGTACTTC | CASSQSGTAQETQYF
- | TRBJ2-3 | TRBV5-1 | TRBD1 | TGCGCCAGCAGCTTGGGGACAGGGGGAGATACGCAGTATTTT | CASSLGTGGDTQYF
- | TRBJ1-3 | TRBV19 | - | TGTGCCAGTAGCCACAACCCGGGGGGAGACACCATATATTTT | CASSHNPGGDTIYF
- | TRBJ2-5 | TRBV2 | - | TGTGCCAGCCTCGGACTGCTCCAAGAGACCCAGTACTTC | CASLGLLQETQYF
few | TRBJ1-2 | TRBV27 | TRBD1 | TGTGCCAGCAGTGCGAGGACAGGGGCTGGCTACACCTTC | CASSARTGAGYTF
- | TRBJ2-1 | TRBV5-1 | TRBD2 | TGCGCCAGCAGCTTCAAGCGGGAGAGGAATGAGCAGTTCTTC | CASSFKRERNEQFF
- | TRBJ1-1 | TRBV5-1 | - | TGCGCCAGCAGCTTGGCAGGTATCTCCACTGAAGCTTTCTTT | CASSLAGISTEAFF
once | TRBJ2-7 | TRBV11-2 | TRBD1 | TGTGCCAGCAGCTTACGGACAGGGTTATCCTACGAGCAGTACTTC | CASSLRTGLSYEQYF
- | TRBJ1-3 | TRBV6-1 | - | TGTGCCAGCAGGGGGGGCCTCGGCGAAAACACCATATATTTT | CASRGGLGENTIYF
- | TRBJ2-1 | TRBV4-1 | - | TGCGCCAGCACTCTACTAGGCAACTCCTACAATGAGCAGTTCTTC | CASTLLGNSYNEQFF
once | TRBJ2-1 | TRBV5-1 | - | TGCGCCAGCAGCTTGTGGGCCAGGGGCTTCGAGCAGTTCTTC | CASSLWARGFEQFF
- | TRBJ2-2 | TRBV29-1 | TRBD2 | TGCAGCGTTGACCCTAGGACTAGCGGGGCCGGGGAGCTGTTTTTT | CSVDPRTSGAGELFF
- | TRBJ2-2 | TRBV5-3 | - | TGTGCCAGAAGCTTGGTGGCGTCCGGGGAGCTGTTTTTT | CARSLVASGELFF
once | TRBJ1-2 | TRBV6-6 | TRBD1 | TGTGCCAGCAGTTCTGGGACAGCCCGTTTTAAAAACTTC | CASSSGTARFKNF
- | TRBJ1-3 | TRBV9 | TRBD1 | TGTGCCAGCAGCCCAACGGGCGGCAGGGGGCGATTGGACGGAAACACCATATATTTT | CASSPTGGRGRLDGNTIYF
once | TRBJ2-7 | TRBV6-5 | TRBD2 | TGTGCCAGCAGTCAGGGACTAGCGTACTCCTACGAGCAGTACTTC | CASSQGLAYSYEQYF
- | TRBJ2-5 | TRBV28 | TRBD2 | TGTGCCAGCAGATTAGCGGGAAGTTGGGAGACCCAGTACTTC | CASRLAGSWETQYF
- | TRBJ1-2 | TRBV7-9 | TRBD1 | TGTGCCAGCAGCTTACCCCCTCGTGGAGGGGGCATCTATGGCTACACCTTC | CASSLPPRGGGIYGYTF
- | TRBJ1-5 | TRBV2 | TRBD1 | TGTGCCAGCATGAGGACAGGGGGCGCCGGGCAGCCCCAGCATTTT | CASMRTGGAGQPQHF
once | TRBJ1-4 | TRBV4-3 | - | TGCGCCAGCAGCCAACCGGGTGGGGGCGTGGATGAAAAACTGTTTTTT | CASSQPGGGVDEKLFF
- | TRBJ1-1 | TRBV12-5 | - | TGTGCTAGTGGTTTGGTACTACGAGCGAACACTGAAGCTTTCTTT | CASGLVLRANTEAFF
- | TRBJ2-1 | TRBV9 | - | TGTGCCAGCAGCGTAGGAGGTAGCGGATACAATGAGCAGTTCTTC | CASSVGGSGYNEQFF
- | TRBJ2-2 | TRBV2 | TRBD1 | TGTGCCAGCAGCCTAACAGGACAGGGGGCGCGCACCGGGGAGCTGTTTTTT | CASSLTGQGARTGELFF
- | TRBJ1-1 | TRBV10-3 | - | TGTGCCATCAGTGTTAGGCCAGACACTGAAGCTTTCTTT | CAISVRPDTEAFF
- | TRBJ2-7 | TRBV28 | TRBD2 | TGTGCCAGCAGCAACTTGGGGGGGGTTCACGAGCAGTACTTC | CASSNLGGVHEQYF
- | TRBJ2-1 | TRBV5-8 | TRBD1 | TGTGCCAGCAGCCCGGGGACAGGGGCCTACTACAATGAGCAGTTCTTC | CASSPGTGAYYNEQFF
- | TRBJ1-1 | TRBV2 | TRBD1 | TGTGCCGGGACGACAGGGATGAACACTGAAGCTTTCTTT | CAGTTGMNTEAFF
- | TRBJ2-7 | TRBV10-3 | TRBD2 | TGTGCCATCAGTCTAAGCGGGAGGGAGTACGAGCAGTACTTC | CAISLSGREYEQYF
- | TRBJ2-7 | TRBV6-6 | TRBD2 | TGTGCCAGCAGTTCCGGGAGGTTCAGAGCCGAGCAGTACTTC | CASSSGRFRAEQYF
once | TRBJ1-1 | TRBV2 | TRBD1 | TGTGCCAGCAGCGTGGACAGGACCACTGAAGCTTTCTTT | CASSVDRTTEAFF
- | TRBJ2-2 | TRBV5-1 | - | TGCGCCAGCAGGATACAGGGTACCGGGGAGCTGTTTTTT | CASRIQGTGELFF
- | TRBJ2-3 | TRBV11-2 | - | TGTGCCAGCAGCTTAGTCTTGCGGACTAGCACAGATACGCAGTATTTT | CASSLVLRTSTDTQYF
- | TRBJ2-5 | TRBV2 | - | TGTGCCAGCAGCCCCCAAGGAGGAGGAAGGACCCAGTACTTC | CASSPQGGGRTQYF
- | TRBJ2-3 | TRBV6-1 | - | TGTGCCAGCAGTGACCCAGGGAGAATCACAGATACGCAGTATTTT | CASSDPGRITDTQYF
- | TRBJ1-1 | TRBV5-4 | - | TGTGCCAGCAGCTTGGCAGGACGGAGGAACACTGAAGCTTTCTTT | CASSLAGRRNTEAFF
- | TRBJ2-7 | TRBV4-1 | TRBD2 | TGCGCCAGCAGGCAAACCGGGGCACGGGGGGCCTACGAGCAGTACTTC | CASRQTGARGAYEQYF
- | TRBJ2-1 | TRBV11-3 | - | TGTGCCAGCAGCTTAGGCCCTCGGGTCGATGAGCAGTTCTTC | CASSLGPRVDEQFF